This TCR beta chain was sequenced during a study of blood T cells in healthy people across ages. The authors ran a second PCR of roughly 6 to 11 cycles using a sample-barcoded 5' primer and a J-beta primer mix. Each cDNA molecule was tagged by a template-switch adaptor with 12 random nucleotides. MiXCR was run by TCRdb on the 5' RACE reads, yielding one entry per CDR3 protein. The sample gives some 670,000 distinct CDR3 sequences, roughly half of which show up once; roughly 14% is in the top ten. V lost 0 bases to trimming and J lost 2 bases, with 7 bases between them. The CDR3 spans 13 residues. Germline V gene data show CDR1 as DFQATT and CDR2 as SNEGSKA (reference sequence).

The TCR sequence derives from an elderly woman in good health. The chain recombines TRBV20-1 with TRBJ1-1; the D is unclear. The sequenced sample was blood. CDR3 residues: CSARDWINTEAFF. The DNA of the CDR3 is TGCAGTGCTAGAGATTGGATTAACACTGAAGCTTTCTTT.